This T cell receptor (beta chain) was documented in a study of early T cells in non-severe SARS-CoV-2 infection. The study, taken as a whole, reports: The matching step, a VDJdb search, favored anti-spike CD8 responses and missed private and CD4 specificities.

This clonotype was recorded at least ten times. Antigen unknown. The CDR3 runs to 16 residues. The germline V gene has CDR1 SGHRS and CDR2 YFSETQ. V dropped 0 bases and J dropped 5 bases, with 14 bases sitting between them. Individual cDNA molecules received unique molecular identifiers. Each CDR3 protein gets one entry after TCRdb re-called the 5' RACE reads with MiXCR. The repertoire holds about 60,000 distinct CDR3 sequences, with 10% to 15% as singletons. Sequenced input: whole blood. The chain combines TRBV5-1 with TRBJ2-2; a weak D match, TRBD1 (5 bases). The clonotype was recovered from an adult who was a healthcare worker with PCR-confirmed SARS-CoV-2 infection or an uninfected control (not recorded which). The DNA for the CDR3 is TGCGCCAGCAGCTTGGCTACAGGAGCATTGACCGGGGAGCTGTTTTTT. Residues: CASSLATGALTGELFF.